Listed here are 27 T cell receptor beta chains from one sample, sequenced in a study of metastatic and nonmetastatic thyroid tumors. TCRdb re-called clones from the PCR reads using MiXCR. The data contain roughly 25,000 clones, 20% to 30% of them singletons. Thyroid surgery had not been preceded by any treatment in any patient. Sequencing was performed on tumor tissue. All receptors derive from a male donor with papillary thyroid cancer or a benign thyroid nodule (not recorded which). Some clones in this sample may be carry-over from other donors' samples.

This clone was seen at least ten times. This sequence joins TRBV30 and TRBJ1-2, with 7 nucleotides matching TRBD1. CDR3 length: 19 amino acids. Per the germline V gene, CDR1 is GTSNPN and CDR2 is SVGIG (reference sequence). The junction had 24 bases not matched to a gene; V was cut back by 2 bases and J by 6 bases. The CDR3 here is CAWSTSPSRAGGRINGYTF. The CDR3 region has the DNA TGTGCCTGGAGTACAAGCCCCTCGCGGGCAGGGGGACGAATTAATGGCTACACCTTC.

The rearrangement joins TRBV18 to TRBJ2-3, with 9 bases matching TRBD2. Germline CDR1 and CDR2: KGHSH and LQKENI. V trimming: 3 bases; J trimming: 0 bases; junction bases outside the gene matches: 1. The CDR3 spans 15 residues. Here the CDR3 DNA reads TGTGCCAGCTCACCCCTAGCGGGAAGCACAGATACGCAGTATTTT. This encodes CASSPLAGSTDTQYF.

This clone was recorded many times. The rearrangement links TRBV7-8 to TRBJ2-2; TRBD1 might be the D (5 bases). The V gene's germline CDR1 is SGHVS and CDR2 FQNEAQ. This CDR3 comprises 14 residues. Between the trimmed V and J ends, which lost 6 bases and 1 base, there was a span of 9 bases. The CDR3 loop is CASRSRENTGELFF. The CDR3 coding sequence is TGTGCCAGCAGATCCAGGGAGAACACCGGGGAGCTGTTTTTT.

This clone has a count of ten or more. The chain has TRBV5-6 and TRBJ2-7; unclear D gene. Germline V lookup: CDR1 SGHDT, CDR2 YYEEEE. V lost 2 bases and J 7 bases, leaving 13 bases between the germline ends. The CDR3 has 13 amino acids. DNA for the CDR3: TGTGCCAGCAGCTTCTTGCGGATGGGGGAGCAGTACTTC. As protein: CASSFLRMGEQYF.

This clone occurred many times. J is TRBJ2-1 and V is TRBV27; TRBD1 agrees at 10 bases. Unmatched junction bases numbered 2, after V lost 6 bases and J lost 6 bases. CDR3 size: 13 residues. Germline-derived CDR1 and CDR2 are MNHEY and SMNVEV (reference sequence). The CDR3, as DNA: TGTGCCAGCAGGGGACAGGGGATCAATGAGCAGTTCTTC. The encoded protein is CASRGQGINEQFF.

This chain joins TRBV27 and TRBJ2-5; D might be TRBD2 (6 bases). Germline CDR1 is MNHEY and CDR2 is SMNVEV (reference sequence). This CDR3 has 17 residues. Trimming shortened V by 6 bases and J by 2 bases, and 22 bases separated the two germline ends. The CDR3: CASSERWLASSQETQYF. The CDR3, as DNA: TGTGCCAGCAGCGAAAGGTGGCTAGCGTCTTCTCAAGAGACCCAGTACTTC.

This clone has at least ten counts. The chain recombines TRBV18 with TRBJ1-1; D is possibly TRBD1 (6 bases). Trimming took off 3 bases at V and 1 base at J, with 9 bases between the two ends. Germline-derived CDR1 and CDR2 are KGHSH and LQKENI. CDR3 length equals 14 residues. This CDR3 is CASSPQTGNTEAFF. The CDR3 nucleotides are TGTGCCAGCTCACCTCAGACAGGGAACACTGAAGCTTTCTTT. The whole variable domain, filled in from reference TRBV18 and TRBJ1-1, reads NAGVMQNPRHLVRRRGQEARLRCSPMKGHSHVYWYRQLPEEGLKFMVYLQKENIIDESGMPKERFSAEFPKEGPSILRIQQVVRGDSAAYFCASSPQTGNTEAFFGQGTRLTVV.

Points on this clone: A junction end diverges from the germline sequence, so it may reflect a read error. The chain links TRBV27 to TRBJ2-2, with D maybe TRBD2 (5 bases). This CDR3 has 14 residues. Germline V gives CDR1 MNHEY, CDR2 SMNVEV (reference sequence). The CDR3 sequence is CASSLTTKAGELFF. The DNA of the CDR3 is TGTGCCAGCAGTCTTACAACTAAGGCCGGGGAGCTGTTCTTT.

This clone was observed a handful of times. This chain joins TRBV6-5 and TRBJ2-7; a weak D match, TRBD1 (6 bases). CDR3 length: 15 residues. Trimming removed 4 bases at V and 3 bases at J, with 16 bases between. Germline V gene sequence: CDR1 MNHEY, CDR2 SVGAGI. The CDR3 DNA reads as TGTGCCAGCAGTTTCGACCGGGACACCATCTACGAGCAGTACTTC. It encodes CASSFDRDTIYEQYF.

The sample holds a few counts of this clone. This sequence may be a read error, since a much larger clone differs from it by one base. J is TRBJ1-6 and V is TRBV7-9; D is uncertain. The CDR3 is 14 residues long. Germline lookup yields CDR1 SEHNR and CDR2 FQNEAQ (reference sequence). CDR3 nucleotides: TGTGCCAGCAGCTCCGGACCGAATTTCTCACCCCACCACTTT. This translates into CASSSGPNFSPHHF.

There are a few counts of this clone. The junction differs from germline at one of its ends, possibly a read error. The rearrangement uses TRBV28 and TRBJ2-7; TRBD2 is a possible D gene (6 bases). This CDR3 has 15 amino acids. Germline-derived CDR1 and CDR2 are MDHEN and SYDVKM. As DNA, the CDR3 is TGTGCCAGCAGCAAAATAGCGGTTTCACCCTACGAGAAGTACTTC. Protein product: CASSKIAVSPYEKYF.

The chain couples TRBV6-1 to TRBJ2-2, with 10 bases identical to TRBD2. Looked up from germline, CDR1 is MNHNS and CDR2 is SASEGT. This CDR3 region has 16 residues. Trimming removed 2 bases from V and 1 base from J; junction bases left unmatched: 1. The CDR3 DNA reads TGTGCCAGCAGTGAAATAGCGGGGGGGAACACCGGGGAGCTGTTTTTT. It is translated as CASSEIAGGNTGELFF.

This clone occurred many times. The gene calls are TRBV3-1 and TRBJ2-7; D is perhaps TRBD1 (5 bases). Germline-derived CDR1 and CDR2 are LGHDT and YNNKEL (reference sequence). The ends were cut back, 0 bases at V and 3 bases at J, with 6 bases in the middle. The CDR3 is 13 amino acids. The CDR3 nucleotides are TGTGCCAGCAGCCAAGAAGGGGTCTACGAGCAGTACTTC. It yields the protein CASSQEGVYEQYF.

This clone appeared a few times. A read error may be the cause here, since a much bigger clone is one base away. The genes are TRBV19 and TRBJ2-2, with D tentatively TRBD2 (5 bases). Trimming removed 5 bases from V and 4 bases from J, with 14 bases in between. Germline assignment: CDR1 LNHDA and CDR2 SQIVND (reference sequence). The CDR3 totals 15 residues. The CDR3: CASSYGEWSTGELFF. The CDR3 region has the DNA TGTGCCAGTAGTTACGGGGAGTGGAGCACCGGGGAGCTGTTTTTT. The full variable domain, in which reference TRBV19 and TRBJ2-2 provide the parts outside the CDR3, is DGGITQSPKYLFRKEGQNVTLSCEQNLNHDAMYWYRQDPGQGLRLIYYSQIVNDFQKGDIAEGYSVSREKKESFPLTVTSAQKNPTAFYLCASSYGEWSTGELFFGEGSRLTVL.

This clone was seen just once. The chain carries TRBV20-1 and TRBJ2-7; 7 bases line up with TRBD2. CDR3 length equals 13 residues. Germline V gene sequence: CDR1 DFQATT, CDR2 SNEGSKA (reference sequence). The CDR3 DNA reads TGCAGAGCCAGGCTAGCGGTAGCCCACGAGCAGTACTTC. Its protein is CRARLAVAHEQYF.

This clone came up many times. The rearrangement joins TRBV29-1 to TRBJ1-1; D call uncertain. The CDR3 has 12 amino acids. Germline CDR1 reads SQVTM; CDR2 reads ANQGSEA. The germline V and J ends were trimmed by 0 bases and 11 bases, with 13 bases remaining between them. This CDR3 reads CSVEDIFTGAFF. The CDR3 DNA is TGCAGCGTTGAAGACATTTTTACCGGGGCTTTCTTT.

Within the sample, this clone is medium-sized (0.01 to 0.1%). V is TRBV10-3 and J is TRBJ2-1; D is uncertain. Trimming stripped 4 bases from V and 5 bases from J, with 3 bases between. This CDR3 has 11 amino acids. Germline CDR1 and CDR2: ENHRY and SYGVKD. The CDR3 reads CAISANNEQFF. CDR3 nucleotides: TGTGCCATCAGTGCAAACAATGAGCAGTTCTTC.

This clone was seen at least ten times. The chain has TRBV7-9 and TRBJ2-7; 10 bases map to TRBD1. The junction had 1 base not matched to a gene; V was cut back by 5 bases and J by 3 bases. The CDR3 covers 13 residues. CDR1 and CDR2 (germline): SEHNR, FQNEAQ (reference sequence). The DNA for the CDR3 is TGTGCCAGCAGCCGGACAGGGGGCTACGAGCAGTACTTC. Its translation: CASSRTGGYEQYF.

This clone was recorded many times. The chain recombines TRBV29-1 with TRBJ1-4; D gene uncertain. Germline V lookup: CDR1 SQVTM, CDR2 ANQGSEA. This CDR3 has 14 amino acids. Trimming pared 1 base from V and 7 bases from J, leaving 13 bases between. For the CDR3, the DNA is TGCAGCGTTGAAGTGGGGTCTATCGGTGAAAAACTGTTTTTT. This codes for CSVEVGSIGEKLFF.

The rearrangement links TRBV18 to TRBJ1-1; a weak D match, TRBD1 (6 bases). This CDR3 has 17 residues. The germline V gene has CDR1 KGHSH and CDR2 LQKENI. V lost 1 base, J lost 3 bases, and 18 bases lay in between. The CDR3 nucleotides are TGTGCCAGCTCACCACGCAATTCGGGGGGCGTTGACACTGAAGCTTTCTTT. Its protein product is CASSPRNSGGVDTEAFF.

This clone was seen repeatedly, ten times or more. This chain links TRBV5-6 with TRBJ2-3; D remains ambiguous. CDR1 is SGHDT, CDR2 YYEEEE, per germline. The CDR3 runs 15 residues. Between the trimmed V and J ends, which lost 0 bases and 0 bases, there was a span of 8 bases. CDR3 sequence reads: CASSLVSASTDTQYF. The CDR3 DNA reads as TGTGCCAGCAGCTTGGTGTCCGCTAGCACAGATACGCAGTATTTT.

The chain employs TRBV7-6 and TRBJ2-7, with TRBD2 matching 8 bases. CDR1 and CDR2 (germline): SGHVS, FNYEAQ. V shed 3 bases and J 2 bases; nucleotides not matched to a gene: 6. The CDR3 consists of 15 residues. As DNA, the CDR3 is TGTGCCAGCAGCTTGAGTACTAGCGGAACCTACGAGCAGTACTTC. This sequence encodes CASSLSTSGTYEQYF.

This clone was seen only a few times. This may stem from a read error, because a much larger clone lies one nucleotide away. The chain recombines TRBV25-1 with TRBJ1-6; no firm D call. The ends were cut back, 2 bases at V and 0 bases at J, with 2 bases in the middle. This CDR3 is 14 amino acids long. Looked up from germline, CDR1 is MGHDK and CDR2 is SYGVNS. CDR3 loop: CASSEISYNSPLHF. Written as DNA, the CDR3 is TGTGCCAGCAGTGAAATCTCCTATAATTCACCCCTCCACTTT.

This clone came up many times. The chain uses TRBV6-2 or TRBV6-3 and TRBJ1-5; TRBD1 might be the D (6 bases). Deletions cut 5 bases from V and 2 bases from J, with 16 bases between. The CDR3 loop spans 16 amino acids. Germline lookup yields CDR1 MNHEY and CDR2 SVGEGT. In DNA, the CDR3 is TGTGCCAGCAGTAAGATGAGCAGGGGCGGCAATCAGCCCCAGCATTTT. Amino acid sequence: CASSKMSRGGNQPQHF.

This clone has at least ten counts. The chain combines TRBV19 with TRBJ1-6; 9 bases agree with TRBD1. This CDR3 comprises 17 residues. CDR1 LNHDA and CDR2 SQIVND come from the germline V gene (reference sequence). With 11 bases clipped from V and 0 bases from J, the junction kept 11 bases outside the gene matches. For the CDR3, the DNA is TGTGCCTCCAAGGACAGGGGATCCTACTCCTATAATTCACCCCTCCACTTT. Amino acids: CASKDRGSYSYNSPLHF.

There are many counts of this clone. This chain connects TRBV28 to TRBJ2-7; 8 positions match TRBD1. Germline V CDR1 and CDR2: MDHEN, SYDVKM. The J segment lost 6 bases and the V segment lost 5 bases, leaving 9 bases of the junction unmatched. The CDR3 consists of 14 residues. The chain's CDR3 is CASSRGQEFGEQYF. DNA of the CDR3: TGTGCCAGCAGTCGGGGACAGGAGTTTGGCGAGCAGTACTTC. Full variable domain (rest looked up from reference TRBV28 and TRBJ2-7): DVKVTQSSRYLVKRTGEKVFLECVQDMDHENMFWYRQDPGLGLRLIYFSYDVKMKEKGDIPEGYSVSREKKERFSLILESASTNQTSMYLCASSRGQEFGEQYFGPGTRLTVT.

This clone has at least ten counts. The V call is TRBV5-6, the J call TRBJ1-5; 9 bases are a match to TRBD1. This CDR3 has 16 residues. Germline V gene sequence: CDR1 SGHDT, CDR2 YYEEEE. V gave up 3 bases and J gave up 7 bases; unmatched junction bases: 11. In DNA, the CDR3 is TGTGCCAGCAGCTGGGGTGGACAGGGGCCCCTCCAGCCCCAGCATTTT. This encodes CASSWGGQGPLQPQHF. The full variable domain, rest sourced from reference TRBV5-6 and TRBJ1-5, is DAGVTQSPTHLIKTRGQQVTLRCSPKSGHDTVSWYQQALGQGPQFIFQYYEEEERQRGNFPDRFSGHQFPNYSSELNVNALLLGDSALYLCASSWGGQGPLQPQHFGDGTRLSIL.